This T cell receptor beta chain was documented in a study of cytomegalovirus exposure and HLA in healthy donors. Notes on the study in general: While the bulk of TCR sequences proved rare, some public TCRs turned up in many donors.

TCRdb keeps only in-frame clones here, not all; method: immunoSEQ multiplex PCR. The data show 70,000 or so clones, around 94% seen once. The table lists this clone with a count of one. Its specificity is unknown. With 1 base removed from V and 8 bases from J, the gap between germline ends came to 8 bases. This CDR3 is 13 amino acids long. Germline V gene data show CDR1 as SGHVS and CDR2 as FQNEAQ. This clonotype originated in a woman aged 18-29 years in good health and CMV-seropositive. V is TRBV7-8 and J is TRBJ1-4; D remains ambiguous. The sequenced sample consisted of PBMCs. In nucleotides, the CDR3 is TGTGCCAGCAGCTTAGGGGCATTCGAAAAACTGTTTTTT. Translating it yields CASSLGAFEKLFF.